Below are 2 T cell receptor beta chains sequenced from a single sample in a study of blood T cell repertoires in COVID-19. Libraries were prepared by immunoSEQ multiplex PCR; TCRdb keeps only in-frame clonotypes and omits some of them. Seen here are some 160,000 clones, 80% observed once, and the top ten hold 3.4%. Sequencing was done on a sample of PBMCs or T cells enriched from blood (not recorded which). These receptors originate from a woman aged 60-70 years who had recovered from COVID-19.

CDR3 region: CASSEAGAGYGYTF. The CDR3 region has the DNA TGTGCCAGCAGTGAAGCAGGTGCAGGGTACGGCTACACCTTC. This sequence joins TRBV6-1 and TRBJ1-2, with D possibly being TRBD1 (5 bases). The V end was cut by 0 bases, the J end by 8 bases, with 13 bases between. CDR1 MNHNS and CDR2 SASEGT come from the germline V gene. The CDR3 totals 14 residues.

This clone appeared a few times. The gene calls are TRBV23-1 and TRBJ1-1, with TRBD1 identical over 7 bases. TRBV23-1 has ORF status, its function being uncertain. This CDR3 contains 14 residues. V lost 8 bases and J lost 5; bases outside the gene matches: 11. CDR3 sequence: CASAHEGAQTEAFF. The CDR3 DNA follows: TGCGCCAGCGCCCACGAGGGGGCGCAGACTGAAGCTTTCTTT.